The next 25 T cell receptor beta chains were all read from a single sample in a study of T cell responses to AZD1222 COVID-19 vaccine. The method was immunoSEQ multiplex PCR; TCRdb's version includes in-frame clones alone and lacks a portion of them. This table has 250,000 to 300,000 clones, 90% to 95% appearing once. Here the sequenced sample was peripheral blood, taken 28 days after the second AZD1222 dose. The receptors derive from an adult who received the AZD1222 COVID-19 vaccine.

This chain's CDR3 is CASRNTGGQGEQYF. In DNA form, the CDR3 reads TGTGCCAGTAGAAACACAGGGGGCCAAGGCGAGCAGTACTTC. The V call is TRBV19, the J call TRBJ2-7; 9 bases are a match to TRBD1. The J segment lost 6 bases and the V segment lost 6 bases, leaving 9 bases of the junction unmatched. The CDR3 is made up of 14 amino acids. CDR1 LNHDA and CDR2 SQIVND come from the germline V gene (reference sequence).

This clone has a single count. This rearrangement joins TRBV5-1 to TRBJ2-7, with D possibly TRBD1 on 6 matching bases. This CDR3 spans 14 amino acids. Trimming stripped 4 bases from V and 2 bases from J, with 13 bases between. Germline V CDR1 and CDR2: SGHRS, YFSETQ. CDR3 protein: CASSAPGQTYEQYF. The CDR3 DNA sequence: TGCGCCAGCAGCGCTCCAGGACAGACCTACGAGCAGTACTTC.

This rearrangement joins TRBV6-5 to TRBJ2-2; D is ambiguous. The V gene lost 6 bases and the J gene lost 7 bases, with 9 bases spanning the gap. The CDR3 is 12 residues long. Germline lookup yields CDR1 MNHEY and CDR2 SVGAGI. CDR3 sequence (DNA): TGTGCCAGCAGCCGACTGGACGGGGAGCTGTTTTTT. Residues: CASSRLDGELFF.

The CDR3 DNA reads as TGTGCCAGTAGTGCCGGGACAGCCGTTATGAAGGCTTTCTTT. Translated: CASSAGTAVMKAFF. The gene calls are TRBV19 and TRBJ1-1; 7 nucleotides align to TRBD1. The CDR3 spans 14 residues. Germline V gene data show CDR1 as LNHDA and CDR2 as SQIVND (reference sequence). Losses at the gene ends were 5 bases for V and 11 bases for J; bases not matched to a gene: 14.

V gene TRBV11-2 combines with J gene TRBJ1-1, with TRBD1 matching over 7 bases. The trim removed 5 bases at V and 7 bases at J, leaving 7 bases unmatched. This CDR3 is built from 13 residues. Germline CDR1 and CDR2: SGHAT and FQNNGV. The CDR3 loop is CASSPDRVGEAFF. The CDR3 coding sequence is TGTGCCAGCAGCCCCGACAGGGTCGGTGAAGCTTTCTTT.

CDR3: CASLMRDTNQPQHF. The CDR3, as DNA: TGTGCCAGCCTGATGAGGGACACCAATCAGCCCCAGCATTTT. The V and J genes are TRBV19 and TRBJ1-5; a weak D match, TRBD1 (6 bases). The CDR3 consists of 14 residues. Germline CDR1 and CDR2: LNHDA and SQIVND (reference sequence). Trimming pared 9 bases from V and 3 bases from J, leaving 15 bases between.

The gene calls are TRBV3-1 (or the pseudogene TRBV3-2) and TRBJ2-3, with D perhaps matching TRBD1 (6 bases). Germline V CDR1 and CDR2: LGHDT, YNNKEL (reference sequence). The CDR3 is 15 amino acids. Deletions cut 2 bases from V and 2 bases from J, with 11 bases between. This CDR3 reads CASSQPGHPTDTQYF. CDR3 nucleotides: TGTGCCAGCAGCCAACCGGGACATCCCACAGATACGCAGTATTTT.

V usage is TRBV27 and J usage is TRBJ1-2; no definite D call. The CDR3 spans 16 residues. Trimming took 0 bases from V and 1 from J, leaving 12 bases between them. Germline CDR1 and CDR2: MNHEY and SMNVEV (reference sequence). The CDR3 DNA follows: TGTGCCAGCAGTTTATCCCCGGCGGCAAGTAACTATGGCTACACCTTC. It specifies CASSLSPAASNYGYTF.

The rearrangement joins TRBV20-1 to TRBJ1-2; no firm D call. The germline V gene encodes CDR1 DFQATT and CDR2 SNEGSKA (reference sequence). This CDR3 comprises 15 residues. With 3 bases removed from V and 5 bases from J, the gap between germline ends came to 19 bases. CDR3 protein: CSASGGVPNYYGYTF. DNA of the CDR3: TGCAGTGCTAGTGGTGGGGTACCTAACTATTATGGCTACACCTTC.

V and J are TRBV5-1 and TRBJ2-5; tentatively, D is TRBD1 (6 bases). Germline CDR1 and CDR2: SGHRS and YFSETQ. The CDR3 is 15 residues long. V gave up 3 bases and J gave up 0 bases, with 12 bases separating them. Written as DNA, the CDR3 is TGCGCCAGCAGCTCAGGGGCCACGTACCAAGAGACCCAGTACTTC. Its protein is CASSSGATYQETQYF.

The rearrangement uses TRBV4-1 and TRBJ1-6, with D possibly matching TRBD1 (6 bases). Germline-derived CDR1 and CDR2 are MGHRA and YSYEKL. Trimming took off 1 base at V and 6 bases at J, with 22 bases between the two ends. This CDR3 has 19 amino acids. CDR3 sequence (DNA): TGCGCCAGCAGCCAAGGGGCCCGATGGGGGGGCGCGTCTAATTCACCCCTCCACTTT. Residues: CASSQGARWGGASNSPLHF.

The gene calls are TRBV20-1 and TRBJ1-2; no definite D call. The V gene lost 7 bases and the J gene lost 9 bases, with 12 bases spanning the gap. The CDR3 consists of 10 residues. Germline CDR1 is DFQATT and CDR2 is SNEGSKA (reference sequence). As DNA, the CDR3 is TGCAGTGGCGGCCAAGGGAGCTACACCTTC. Its translation is CSGGQGSYTF.

This rearrangement joins TRBV27 to TRBJ2-7; D possibly corresponds to TRBD1 (5 bases). The ends were cut back, 3 bases at V and 5 bases at J, with 14 bases in the middle. Germline V gives CDR1 MNHEY, CDR2 SMNVEV (reference sequence). The CDR3 length is 14 residues. The CDR3 spells CASSFGGPRDEQYF. In DNA, the CDR3 is TGTGCCAGCAGTTTTGGTGGCCCCAGGGACGAGCAGTACTTC.

This chain connects TRBV28 to TRBJ1-5; D ambiguous. CDR1 and CDR2 (germline): MDHEN, SYDVKM. The V end was cut by 6 bases, the J end by 9 bases, with 9 bases between. The CDR3 loop spans 11 amino acids. CDR3 nucleotide sequence: TGTGCCAGCAGCTGGGGTCGGCCCCAGCATTTT. This encodes CASSWGRPQHF.

The chain employs TRBV7-8 and TRBJ1-2; no reliable D call. Trimming cost V 8 bases and J 0 bases, with 4 bases left between them. This CDR3 has 11 residues. Germline loops: CDR1 SGHVS, CDR2 FQNEAQ. CDR3 region: CASVSNYGYTF. CDR3 nucleotide sequence: TGTGCCAGCGTGTCTAACTATGGCTACACCTTC.

V and J are TRBV30 and TRBJ1-5; D gene unclear. The CDR3 loop spans 13 amino acids. V was trimmed by 2 bases and J by 5 bases, leaving 10 bases between them. Germline CDR1 reads GTSNPN; CDR2 reads SVGIG (reference sequence). CDR3 region: CAWSLLVDQPQHF. CDR3 DNA: TGTGCCTGGAGTCTCCTTGTGGATCAGCCCCAGCATTTT.

The genes are TRBV27 and TRBJ1-1, with a tentative D call TRBD1 (5 bases). CDR1 is MNHEY and CDR2 is SMNVEV in the germline V gene (reference sequence). CDR3 length equals 16 residues. Trimming took 6 bases from V and 2 from J, leaving 19 bases between them. The chain's CDR3 is CASSRQLGSSNTEAFF. CDR3 nucleotides: TGTGCCAGCAGCCGACAGCTAGGGTCGTCAAACACTGAAGCTTTCTTT.

On this clone itself: Additional DNA sequences in this sample encode the identical CDR3. The gene calls are TRBV5-1 and TRBJ2-2; TRBD2 matches at 8 bases. V gave up 6 bases and J gave up 5 bases; unmatched junction bases: 9. Germline CDR1 and CDR2: SGHRS and YFSETQ. There are 15 residues in the CDR3. CDR3 nucleotide sequence: TGCGCCAGCACCCCAGGGCTAGCGGGTACCGGGGAGCTGTTTTTT. Translation: CASTPGLAGTGELFF.

The chain carries TRBV20-1 and TRBJ1-5; D unresolved. The CDR3 has 10 amino acids. Between the trimmed V and J ends, which lost 5 bases and 6 bases, there was a span of 5 bases. Germline lookup yields CDR1 DFQATT and CDR2 SNEGSKA (reference sequence). As DNA, the CDR3 is TGCAGTGCTTCGGGTCAGCCCCAGCATTTT. This gives the protein CSASGQPQHF.

The genes are TRBV21-1 and TRBJ2-5; no DNA check was done on the table's D call, TRBD1. TRBV21-1 is designated a pseudogene. This CDR3 spans 15 amino acids. The CDR3 spells CASSKVAYRGETQYF. The CDR3 DNA follows: TGTGCCAGCAGCAAGGTCGCCTACAGGGGGGAGACCCAGTACTTC.

The rearrangement links TRBV19 to TRBJ1-2; tentatively, D is TRBD1 (5 bases). From germline, CDR1 is LNHDA and CDR2 SQIVND (reference sequence). With 7 bases removed from V and 7 bases from J, the gap between germline ends came to 22 bases. This CDR3 has 15 residues. The CDR3 DNA sequence: TGTGCCAGTACTCATCTCCCGGGGCGAGTTAGTGGCTACACCTTC. The encoded protein is CASTHLPGRVSGYTF.

V and J are TRBV28 and TRBJ2-7, with 11 bases lining up with TRBD2. After removal of 8 bases from V and 3 bases from J, the junction contained 9 bases not matched to a gene. This CDR3 has 15 amino acids. Germline V gene data show CDR1 as MDHEN and CDR2 as SYDVKM. CDR3 in DNA: TGTGCCAGCCTCCCCACTAGCGGGAGAAACTACGAGCAGTACTTC. This sequence encodes CASLPTSGRNYEQYF.

This chain connects TRBV6-5 to TRBJ1-1; D is unclear. The V gene's germline CDR1 is MNHEY and CDR2 SVGAGI. The CDR3 totals 12 residues. Trimming left V 7 bases short and J 5 bases short, with 11 bases between. The CDR3 region is CASNLVGTEAFF. The CDR3 nucleotides read TGTGCCAGCAACCTCGTGGGGACTGAAGCTTTCTTT.

The CDR3, as DNA: TGCGCCAGGAACCCCGGGACAGGGGGCTATGGCTACACCTTC. It encodes CARNPGTGGYGYTF. The rearrangement links TRBV10-1 to TRBJ1-2; 11 bases match TRBD1. This CDR3 is 14 amino acids long. V lost 9 bases and J lost 4; bases outside the gene matches: 7. The germline gives CDR1 WNHNN, CDR2 SYGVQD (reference sequence).

The chain uses TRBV7-9 and TRBJ1-1; maybe TRBD1 (5 bases). Trimming took 2 bases from V and 3 from J, leaving 10 bases between them. CDR1 is SEHNR and CDR2 is FQNEAQ in the germline V gene (reference sequence). CDR3 length equals 14 residues. In DNA form, the CDR3 reads TGTGCCAGCAGCTTATCAGGGATGGACACTGAAGCTTTCTTT. It specifies CASSLSGMDTEAFF. Full variable domain (missing parts from reference TRBV7-9 and TRBJ1-1): DTGVSQNPRHKITKRGQNVTFRCDPISEHNRLYWYRQTLGQGPEFLTYFQNEAQLEKSRLLSDRFSAERPKGSFSTLEIQRTEQGDSAMYLCASSLSGMDTEAFFGQGTRLTVV.